This TCR beta chain stems from a study of T cells and Merkel cell carcinoma outcomes (dated by TCRdb to about 2020). Study-wide context: In patients with Merkel cell carcinoma, researchers looked at whether the T-cell repertoire of the tumor, along with T-cell density, could predict clinical outcome.

The samples were taken from patients with Merkel cell carcinoma. The table lists this clone with a few counts. No antigen is known for it. Base quality data are lacking; no much larger clone is found one base away. CDR1 and CDR2 are drawn from the germline V gene: LGHNA, YNFKEQ. Its CDR3 holds 16 amino acids, cysteine through phenylalanine. The entry retains the CDR3 DNA only, 48 bases that are in frame from base 1. V lost 1 base and J lost 2 bases; the stretch between them is 11 bases long. What the research found in general, with its limitations: According to the report, clinical outcomes in Merkel cell carcinoma patients could be predicted using T-cell density together with features of the T-cell repertoire.

Library prep was done by the immunoSEQ multiplex PCR assay. The table was pulled from immuneACCESS by TCRdb, which kept in-frame rearrangements only. Such tables lose some clones; where checked, under half of the loss comes from unresolved V genes, and the rest has no known cause. The sample table holds 9,500 to 15,000 clones, of which 95% were seen once. The ten largest clones add up to roughly 1% of the sample. The clonotype originates from a human donor with Merkel cell carcinoma. Sequenced material: tumor tissue from Merkel cell carcinoma. The sequence joins TRBV4-2 to TRBJ1-4, with TRBD1 perhaps the D gene, on 5 matching bases. DNA sequence: TGTGCCAGCAGCCAAGGAGCAGGGAGGACTAATGAAAAACTGTTTTTT. Translation gives CASSQGAGRTNEKLFF.